This T cell receptor beta chain was obtained from a study of CD8 T cells in ankylosing spondylitis. TCRdb itself ran the 5' RACE reads through MiXCR, one entry per CDR3 protein. The sample records 200,000 to 250,000 distinct CDR3 sequences, 5.5% to 7.5% being singletons. To note about this clonotype: Its specificity is not known.

Study results and caveats: Among TCR beta sequences, a motif of fewer than 10 highly homologous variants appeared characteristic of ankylosing spondylitis blood.

Specimen: blood, either unsorted or a sorted T cell fraction (not recorded which). This sequence was found in a male donor with ankylosing spondylitis.

DNA for the CDR3: TGTGCCAGCACTGAGGGGACAGGGGCCAAAGAGACCCAGTACTTC. Residues: CASTEGTGAKETQYF. The chain is built from TRBV2 and TRBJ2-5; 10 bases align to TRBD1. Germline lookup yields CDR1 SNHLY and CDR2 FYNNEI. J was trimmed by 3 bases and V by 7 bases; bases with no gene match: 8. The CDR3 covers 15 residues.